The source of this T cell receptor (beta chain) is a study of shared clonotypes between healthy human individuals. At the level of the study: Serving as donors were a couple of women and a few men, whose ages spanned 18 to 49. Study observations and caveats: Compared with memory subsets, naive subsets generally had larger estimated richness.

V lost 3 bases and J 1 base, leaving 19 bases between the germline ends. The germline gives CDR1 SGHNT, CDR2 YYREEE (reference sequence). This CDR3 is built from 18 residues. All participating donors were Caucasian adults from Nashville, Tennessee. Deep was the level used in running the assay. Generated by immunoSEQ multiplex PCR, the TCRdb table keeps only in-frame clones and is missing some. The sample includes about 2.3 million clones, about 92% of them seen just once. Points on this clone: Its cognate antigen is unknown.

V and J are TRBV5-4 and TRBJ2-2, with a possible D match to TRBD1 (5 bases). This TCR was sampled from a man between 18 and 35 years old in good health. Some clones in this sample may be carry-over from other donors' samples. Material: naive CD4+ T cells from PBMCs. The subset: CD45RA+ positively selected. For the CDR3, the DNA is TGTGCCAGCAGCTGGGCGACAGACCCTGTATGGAACACCGGGGAGCTGTTTTTT. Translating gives CASSWATDPVWNTGELFF.